This T cell receptor (beta chain) appears in the sequencing data of a study of T-cell reconstitution after alpha-beta-depleted transplantation in children. Concerning this clonotype itself: Its antigen is not identified.

During its preparation, the TCRbeta library received unique molecular identifiers. TCRdb re-analysed the PCR reads in MiXCR, keeping a single row per CDR3 protein. The sample lists 780,000 or so distinct CDR3 sequences, approximately 15% occurring once. Germline trimming cut 5 bases from V and 3 bases from J; bases unmatched to any gene: 10. The CDR3 has 16 residues. Whole-study results and caveats: Diversity of TCRbeta at day 60 was high in some patients, arising from surviving recipient T cells and thymic progenitors. Several hundred expanded graft clones reportedly supplied alpha-beta T cells about two months after transplant. T-cell counts and diversity at one year following transplant were attributed mainly to newly produced T cells.

This material consisted of PBMCs, mostly from graft donor cells, taken 360 days after TCRalphabeta/CD19-depleted stem cell transplant. The genes are TRBV12-3 or TRBV12-4 and TRBJ2-1; 7 nucleotides align to TRBD2. The sequence was obtained from a male patient under 18 who had a stem cell transplant for acute lymphoblastic leukemia, so the T cells may come from the graft donor. The CDR3 sequence is CASSPFGLGRYNEQFF. For the CDR3, the DNA is TGTGCCAGCAGTCCCTTCGGACTAGGACGCTACAATGAGCAGTTCTTC.